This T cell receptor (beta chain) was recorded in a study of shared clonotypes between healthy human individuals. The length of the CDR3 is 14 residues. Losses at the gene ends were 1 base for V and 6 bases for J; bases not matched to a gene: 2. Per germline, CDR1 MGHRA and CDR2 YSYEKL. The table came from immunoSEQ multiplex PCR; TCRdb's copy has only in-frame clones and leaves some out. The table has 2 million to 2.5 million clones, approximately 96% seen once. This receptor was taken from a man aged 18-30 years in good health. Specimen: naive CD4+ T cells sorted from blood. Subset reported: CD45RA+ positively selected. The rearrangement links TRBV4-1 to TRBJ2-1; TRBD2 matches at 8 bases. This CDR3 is CASSQGTSPNEQFF. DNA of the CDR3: TGCGCCAGCAGCCAAGGGACTAGCCCCAATGAGCAGTTCTTC.